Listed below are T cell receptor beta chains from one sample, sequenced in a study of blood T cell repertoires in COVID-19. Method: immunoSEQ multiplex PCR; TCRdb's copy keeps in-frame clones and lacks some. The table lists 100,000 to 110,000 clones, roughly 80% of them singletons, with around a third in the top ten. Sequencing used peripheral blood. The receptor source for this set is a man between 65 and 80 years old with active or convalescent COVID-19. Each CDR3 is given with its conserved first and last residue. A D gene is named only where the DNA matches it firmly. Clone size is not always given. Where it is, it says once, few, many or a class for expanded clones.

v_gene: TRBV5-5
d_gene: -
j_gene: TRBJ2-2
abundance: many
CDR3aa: CASSLLGGTGELFF
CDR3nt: TGTGCCAGCAGCCTGCTAGGGGGAACCGGGGAGCTGTTTTTT

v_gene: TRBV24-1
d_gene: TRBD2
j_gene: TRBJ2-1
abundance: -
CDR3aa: CATSDSLAGPNEQFF
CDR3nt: TGTGCCACCAGTGACTCACTAGCGGGACCTAATGAGCAGTTCTTC

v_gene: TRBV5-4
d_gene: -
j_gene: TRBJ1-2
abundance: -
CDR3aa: CASSPQRSGLGGGYTF
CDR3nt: TGTGCCAGCAGCCCTCAAAGATCAGGACTCGGTGGTGGCTACACCTTC

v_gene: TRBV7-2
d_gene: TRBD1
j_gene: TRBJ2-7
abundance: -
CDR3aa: CASSLAGQLYEQYF
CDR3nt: TGTGCCAGCAGCTTAGCGGGACAGTTATACGAGCAGTACTTC

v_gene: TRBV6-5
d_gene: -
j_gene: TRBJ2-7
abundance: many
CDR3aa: CASSYGGQYYEQYF
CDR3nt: TGTGCCAGCAGTTACGGCGGACAGTACTACGAGCAGTACTTC

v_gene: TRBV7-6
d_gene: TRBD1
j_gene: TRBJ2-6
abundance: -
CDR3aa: CASSSSGTGVSGANVLTF
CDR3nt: TGTGCCAGCAGCTCGTCCGGGACAGGGGTGTCCGGGGCCAACGTCCTGACTTTC

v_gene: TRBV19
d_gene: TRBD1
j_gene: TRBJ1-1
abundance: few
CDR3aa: CASSPRDRGLFLNTEAFF
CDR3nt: TGTGCCAGTAGTCCCCGGGACAGGGGGCTTTTTCTGAACACTGAAGCTTTCTTT

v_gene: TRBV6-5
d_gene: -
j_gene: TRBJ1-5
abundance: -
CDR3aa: CASRDYSNQPQHF
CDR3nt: TGTGCCAGCCGGGATTATAGCAATCAGCCCCAGCATTTT

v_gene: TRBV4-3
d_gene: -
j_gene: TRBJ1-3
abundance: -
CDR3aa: CASSQDGERGNTIYF
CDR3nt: TGCGCCAGCAGCCAAGATGGTGAGAGAGGGAACACCATATATTTT

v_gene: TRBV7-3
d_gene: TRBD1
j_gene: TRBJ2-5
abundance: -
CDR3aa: CASSLGTAETQYF
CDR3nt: TGTGCCAGCAGCTTAGGGACAGCGGAGACCCAGTACTTC

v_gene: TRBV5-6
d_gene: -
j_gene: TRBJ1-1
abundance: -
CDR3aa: CASSLLSRGNTEAFF
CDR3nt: TGTGCCAGCAGCTTATTATCTCGGGGGAACACTGAAGCTTTCTTT

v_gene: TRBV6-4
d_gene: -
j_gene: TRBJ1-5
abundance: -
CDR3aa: CASSYCSDSPEVYSNQPQHF
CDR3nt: TGTGCCAGCAGTTATTGCTCCGACAGCCCAGAAGTTTATAGCAATCAGCCCCAGCATTTT

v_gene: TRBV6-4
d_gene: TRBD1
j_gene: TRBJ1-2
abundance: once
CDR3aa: CASSHRGSGGYTF
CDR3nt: TGTGCCAGCAGCCACAGGGGATCGGGGGGCTACACCTTC

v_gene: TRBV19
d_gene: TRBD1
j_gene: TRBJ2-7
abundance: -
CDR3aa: CAKDRAASEGFYEQYF
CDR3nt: TGTGCCAAGGACAGGGCTGCAAGCGAAGGGTTTTACGAGCAGTACTTC

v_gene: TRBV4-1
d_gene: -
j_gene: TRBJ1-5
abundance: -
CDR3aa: CASSQDPGTPNQPQHF
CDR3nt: TGCGCCAGCAGCCAAGATCCGGGGACTCCTAATCAGCCCCAGCATTTT

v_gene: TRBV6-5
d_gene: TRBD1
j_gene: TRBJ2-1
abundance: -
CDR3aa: CASSDRDRVRNEQFF
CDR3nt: TGTGCCAGCAGCGACCGGGACAGGGTTCGTAATGAGCAGTTCTTC

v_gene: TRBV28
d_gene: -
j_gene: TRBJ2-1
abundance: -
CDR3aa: CASSTIARSGRSTYNEQFF
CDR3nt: TGTGCCAGCAGCACGATAGCGCGTAGCGGACGGAGTACCTACAATGAGCAGTTCTTC

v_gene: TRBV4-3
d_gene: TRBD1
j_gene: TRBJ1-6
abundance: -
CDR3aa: CASSQTTGGWHNSPLHF
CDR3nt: TGCGCCAGCAGCCAGACGACAGGGGGCTGGCATAATTCACCCCTCCACTTT

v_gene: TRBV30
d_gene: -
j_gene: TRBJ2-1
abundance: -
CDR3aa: CAWSVVPGSDEQFF
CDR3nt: TGTGCCTGGAGTGTGGTCCCAGGGTCGGATGAGCAGTTCTTC

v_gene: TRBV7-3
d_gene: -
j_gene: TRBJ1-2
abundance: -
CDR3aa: CASSLTRDYGYTF
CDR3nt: TGTGCCAGCAGCTTAACCAGGGACTATGGCTACACCTTC

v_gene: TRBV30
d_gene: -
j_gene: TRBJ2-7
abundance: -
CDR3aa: CAWSFRDNYEQYF
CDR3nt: TGTGCCTGGAGCTTCCGAGACAATTACGAGCAGTACTTC

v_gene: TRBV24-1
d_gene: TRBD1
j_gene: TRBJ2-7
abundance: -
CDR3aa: CATSEARGHEQYF
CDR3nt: TGTGCCACCAGTGAGGCCAGGGGGCATGAGCAGTACTTC

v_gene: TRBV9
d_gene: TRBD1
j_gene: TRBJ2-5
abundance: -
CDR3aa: CASSVGQGETQYF
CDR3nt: TGTGCCAGCAGCGTAGGACAGGGAGAGACCCAGTACTTC

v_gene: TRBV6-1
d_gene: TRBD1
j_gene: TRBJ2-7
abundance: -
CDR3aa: CASSEADRGSPYEQYF
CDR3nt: TGTGCCAGCAGTGAGGCGGACAGGGGGAGCCCCTACGAGCAGTACTTC

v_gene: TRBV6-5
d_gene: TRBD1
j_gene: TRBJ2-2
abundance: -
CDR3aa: CASRGTGLNTGELFF
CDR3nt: TGTGCCAGCAGGGGGACAGGGCTGAACACCGGGGAGCTGTTTTTT

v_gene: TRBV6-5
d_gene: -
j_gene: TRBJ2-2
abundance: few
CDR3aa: CASSYSSFGELFF
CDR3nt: TGTGCCAGCAGTTACTCGAGCTTCGGGGAGCTGTTTTTT

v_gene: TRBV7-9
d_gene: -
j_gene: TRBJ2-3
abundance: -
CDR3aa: CASSFTTGSGDTQYF
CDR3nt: TGTGCCAGCAGCTTTACAACCGGGAGCGGAGATACGCAGTATTTT

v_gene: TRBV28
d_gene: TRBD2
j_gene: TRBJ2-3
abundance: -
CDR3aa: CASSLGTGTSDTDTQYF
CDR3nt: TGTGCCAGCAGTTTAGGTACGGGGACTAGCGACACAGATACGCAGTATTTT

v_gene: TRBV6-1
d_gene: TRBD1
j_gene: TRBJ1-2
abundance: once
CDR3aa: CASSEVTGVAYTF
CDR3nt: TGTGCCAGCAGTGAAGTGACAGGGGTCGCCTACACCTTC

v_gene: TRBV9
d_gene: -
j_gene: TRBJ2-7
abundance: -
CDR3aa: CASSVGGAQSGEQYF
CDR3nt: TGTGCCAGCAGCGTAGGCGGGGCGCAAAGTGGGGAGCAGTACTTC

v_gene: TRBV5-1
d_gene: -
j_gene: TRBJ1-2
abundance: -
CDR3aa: CASSPRAGVPDGYTF
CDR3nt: TGCGCCAGCAGCCCGAGGGCGGGCGTACCCGACGGCTACACCTTC